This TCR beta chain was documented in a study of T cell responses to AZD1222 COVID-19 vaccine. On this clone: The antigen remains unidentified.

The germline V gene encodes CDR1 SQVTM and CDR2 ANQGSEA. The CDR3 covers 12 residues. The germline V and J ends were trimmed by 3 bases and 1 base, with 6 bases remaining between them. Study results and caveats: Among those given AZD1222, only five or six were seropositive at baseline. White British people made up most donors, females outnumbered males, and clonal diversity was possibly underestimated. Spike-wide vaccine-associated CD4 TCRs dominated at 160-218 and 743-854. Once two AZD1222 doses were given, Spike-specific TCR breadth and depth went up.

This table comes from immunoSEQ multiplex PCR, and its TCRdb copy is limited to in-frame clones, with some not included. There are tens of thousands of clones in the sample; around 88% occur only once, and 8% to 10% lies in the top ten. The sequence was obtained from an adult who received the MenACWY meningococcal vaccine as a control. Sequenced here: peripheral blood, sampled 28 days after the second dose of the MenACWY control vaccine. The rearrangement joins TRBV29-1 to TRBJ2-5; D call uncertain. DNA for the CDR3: TGCAGCGTTGAGGCCCGCCAAGAGACCCAGTACTTC. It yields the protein CSVEARQETQYF.